This T cell receptor (beta chain) came from a study of blood T cell repertoires in COVID-19. Everyone who took part was 18 to 89 years old, and they came from 24 US areas. Grouping used clinical history reported by participants in a survey and questionnaire. Donors of Cohort 3 who recovered were those that had two negative PCRs, clearance, or symptom resolution. Assay used: immunoSEQ multiplex PCR; TCRdb lists only in-frame clones, some missing. The profile shows approximately 230,000 clones, around four fifths of them singletons. The receptor was isolated from a man in his forties who had recovered from COVID-19. What was sequenced was PBMCs or T cells enriched from blood (not recorded which).

The CDR3 sequence: CASSVTGGNTIYF. The CDR3 DNA is TGTGCCAGCAGCGTGACAGGGGGAAACACCATATATTTT. This chain connects TRBV7-2 to TRBJ1-3, with TRBD1 identical over 7 bases. Germline CDR1 is SGHTA and CDR2 is FQGNSA. The CDR3 consists of 13 residues. Trimming at V came to 5 bases and at J to 4 bases, leaving 2 bases not matched to a gene.